This TCR beta chain was captured by sequencing in a study of blood T cell repertoires in COVID-19. The overall study: Acute-phase and convalescent COVID-19 samples originated in the United States, Italy and Spain. From T cells, B-cell-depleted T cells, or PBMCs came the material, which was cDNA or gDNA.

This CDR3 has 14 residues. The germline CDR1 and CDR2 sequences are SEHNR and FQNEAQ (reference sequence). V shed 5 bases and J shed 5 bases, with 13 bases lying between them. Authors' analysis steps: Reference gene primers were amplified, and this amplification served to estimate nucleated cell counts. Clones were sequenced by immunoSEQ multiplex PCR, and TCRdb holds only the in-frame ones, with some missing. V and J calls plus clone size are reproduced from that table; the DNA served to infer D and trimming. The sample lists about 160,000 clones, roughly 84% occurring once. The TCR was taken from an elderly woman with active or convalescent COVID-19. The sample comprised peripheral blood. V and J are TRBV7-9 and TRBJ1-5; D possibly corresponds to TRBD1 (5 bases). The CDR3 DNA reads TGTGCCAGCAGCCAGGACACGGTCTATCAGCCCCAGCATTTT. This codes for CASSQDTVYQPQHF. The variable domain in full, completed from reference TRBV7-9 and TRBJ1-5, reads DTGVSQNPRHKITKRGQNVTFRCDPISEHNRLYWYRQTLGQGPEFLTYFQNEAQLEKSRLLSDRFSAERPKGSFSTLEIQRTEQGDSAMYLCASSQDTVYQPQHFGDGTRLSIL.